Following are 25 T cell receptor beta chains from one sample sequenced in a study of cytomegalovirus exposure and HLA in healthy donors. 60 Vbeta and 13 Jbeta primers were used in PCR. The method was immunoSEQ multiplex PCR; TCRdb's version includes in-frame clones alone and lacks a portion of them. The table shows approximately 140,000 clones, with 80% to 85% occurring only once. The sequenced sample was PBMCs. The receptor set was obtained from a male donor in good health and CMV-seropositive.

The V call is TRBV7-6, the J call TRBJ2-2, with D unresolved. The CDR3 has 15 amino acids. CDR1 and CDR2 (germline): SGHVS, FNYEAQ. Trimming took off 3 bases at V and 0 bases at J, with 8 bases between the two ends. The CDR3 protein is CASSFGDANTGELFF. The CDR3 DNA is TGTGCCAGCAGCTTCGGTGATGCGAACACCGGGGAGCTGTTTTTT.

This clone has more than one count but fewer than ten. This rearrangement joins TRBV29-1 to TRBJ1-4, with D maybe TRBD1 (6 bases). The CDR3 length is 14 residues. Germline V CDR1 and CDR2: SQVTM, ANQGSEA. V was shortened by 4 bases and J by 4 bases, with 13 bases between the two germline ends. The CDR3 DNA sequence: TGCAGCGTTGGACAGGAACCGGGTAATGAAAAACTGTTTTTT. It yields the protein CSVGQEPGNEKLFF.

A few counts support this clone. For the CDR3, the DNA is TGTGCCAGCAGCGTCGACTTTGGCAATGAGCAGTTCTTC. This gives the protein CASSVDFGNEQFF. The rearrangement joins TRBV9 to TRBJ2-1; D unresolved. The CDR3 extends over 13 amino acids. The ends were cut back, 2 bases at V and 6 bases at J, with 9 bases in the middle. Germline CDR1 and CDR2: SGDLS and YYNGEE.

The V and J genes are TRBV27 and TRBJ2-1; 15 bases are a match to TRBD2. Per germline, CDR1 MNHEY and CDR2 SMNVEV (reference sequence). This CDR3 is 15 amino acids long. V was pared by 5 bases and J by 9 bases, with 5 bases of the junction left unmatched. The CDR3 bases are TGTGCCAGCAGTGGACTAGCGGGAGGGACTAGTGAGCAGTTCTTC. It encodes CASSGLAGGTSEQFF.

This chain joins TRBV11-1 and TRBJ1-1; D gene unclear. Deletions cut 3 bases from V and 1 base from J, with 12 bases between. This CDR3 contains 15 residues. Germline loops: CDR1 SGHAT, CDR2 FQDESV (reference sequence). The CDR3 DNA reads as TGTGCCAGCAGCTTCCAGATCCTCCCGAACACTGAAGCTTTCTTT. Translated, it gives CASSFQILPNTEAFF.

The J gene is TRBJ2-5, the V gene TRBV7-9; weak D call: TRBD2 (5 bases). The CDR3 is 12 residues long. Germline CDR1 reads SEHNR; CDR2 reads FQNEAQ (reference sequence). Trimming removed 1 base at V and 5 bases at J, with 5 bases between. The DNA for the CDR3 is TGTGCCAGCAGCTTAGGGGAGGAGACCCAGTACTTC. This translates into CASSLGEETQYF. The full variable domain, its missing parts supplied by reference TRBV7-9 and TRBJ2-5, is DTGVSQNPRHKITKRGQNVTFRCDPISEHNRLYWYRQTLGQGPEFLTYFQNEAQLEKSRLLSDRFSAERPKGSFSTLEIQRTEQGDSAMYLCASSLGEETQYFGPGTRLLVL.

The V gene is TRBV6-5, the J gene TRBJ2-3; D unresolved. The CDR3 totals 12 residues. CDR1 is MNHEY and CDR2 is SVGAGI in the germline V gene. V lost 6 bases and J 2 bases, leaving 6 bases between the germline ends. CDR3 protein: CASRQTTDTQYF. The CDR3 coding sequence is TGTGCCAGCAGACAAACCACAGATACGCAGTATTTT.

This chain connects TRBV5-6 to TRBJ2-7; D is unresolved. V was clipped by 1 base and J by 3 bases, with 11 bases between them. CDR3 size: 14 residues. Germline V gives CDR1 SGHDT, CDR2 YYEEEE. The CDR3 reads CASSLTVTYYEQYF. For the CDR3, the DNA is TGTGCCAGCAGCTTGACAGTGACATACTACGAGCAGTACTTC.

V usage is TRBV5-5 and J usage is TRBJ2-1; D might be TRBD1 (6 bases). V lost 4 bases to trimming and J lost 3 bases, with 17 bases between them. This CDR3 comprises 16 residues. Germline V gene sequence: CDR1 SGHKS, CDR2 YYEKEE (reference sequence). CDR3 region: CASSLIRQAVYNEQFF. The DNA of the CDR3 is TGTGCCAGCAGCCTAATCCGACAGGCGGTCTACAATGAGCAGTTCTTC.

This clone was detected only a few times. J is TRBJ2-3 and V is TRBV27; 11 bases match TRBD1. V lost 5 bases and J lost 6; bases outside the gene matches: 7. CDR1 is MNHEY, CDR2 SMNVEV, per germline (reference sequence). This CDR3 has 15 residues. This chain's CDR3 is CASSVGQGVWDTQYF. DNA of the CDR3: TGTGCCAGCAGTGTGGGACAGGGGGTTTGGGATACGCAGTATTTT.

V and J are TRBV9 and TRBJ2-5, with 9 bases identical to TRBD2. V was pared by 0 bases and J by 3 bases, with 3 bases of the junction left unmatched. CDR1 and CDR2 from the germline V gene are SGDLS and YYNGEE. The CDR3 contains 15 residues. The CDR3 DNA reads TGTGCCAGCAGCGTAGGGGAGCGGGAGGAAGAGACCCAGTACTTC. Translated: CASSVGEREEETQYF.

J is TRBJ1-2 and V is TRBV29-1; D gene ambiguous. Per germline, CDR1 SQVTM and CDR2 ANQGSEA. This CDR3 is 14 amino acids long. Trimming took 7 bases from V and 0 from J, leaving 15 bases between them. The CDR3 DNA follows: TGCAGCGCACCACACAGCCAATCTAACTATGGCTACACCTTC. This encodes CSAPHSQSNYGYTF.

The V and J genes are TRBV11-2 and TRBJ2-3; the match to TRBD2 covers 12 bases. The length of the CDR3 is 15 residues. With 2 bases clipped from V and 5 bases from J, the junction kept 2 bases outside the gene matches. The V gene's germline CDR1 is SGHAT and CDR2 FQNNGV. CDR3 bases: TGTGCCAGCAGCTTAATACTAGCGGGGGGAGATACGCAGTATTTT. It codes for CASSLILAGGDTQYF.

This clone was detected only a few times. The chain links TRBV2 to TRBJ2-1; D is perhaps TRBD2 (5 bases). The CDR3 has 12 residues. Germline assignment: CDR1 SNHLY and CDR2 FYNNEI. The V end was cut by 4 bases, the J end by 9 bases, with 10 bases between. CDR3 in amino acids: CASSGGIAEQFF. The CDR3 nucleotides are TGTGCCAGCAGTGGAGGGATTGCTGAGCAGTTCTTC.

The chain links TRBV10-3 to TRBJ2-7, with 7 bases that match TRBD1. J was trimmed by 2 bases and V by 4 bases; bases with no gene match: 5. Germline V gene sequence: CDR1 ENHRY, CDR2 SYGVKD. The CDR3 length is 14 residues. Here the CDR3 reads CAISGDSTPYEQYF. The CDR3 DNA sequence: TGTGCCATCAGTGGGGACAGCACTCCCTACGAGCAGTACTTC.

This clone was detected only once. The chain joins TRBV9 to TRBJ1-1; D is unclear. CDR3 length: 16 residues. Germline CDR1 and CDR2: SGDLS and YYNGEE. V was clipped by 0 bases and J by 1 base, with 13 bases between them. The CDR3: CASSVGPHLGNTEAFF. The CDR3 nucleotides read TGTGCCAGCAGCGTAGGTCCTCACCTCGGGAACACTGAAGCTTTCTTT.

The chain uses TRBV6-6 and TRBJ2-5, with 9 nucleotides matching TRBD2. Per the germline V gene, CDR1 is MNHNY and CDR2 is SVGAGI (reference sequence). There are 16 residues in the CDR3. V was pared by 0 bases and J by 4 bases, with 6 bases of the junction left unmatched. As DNA, the CDR3 is TGTGCCAGCAGTTACTCTAGTAGCGGGAGCCGAGAGACCCAGTACTTC. This encodes CASSYSSSGSRETQYF.

This clone was picked up a small number of times. The V and J genes are TRBV4-2 and TRBJ1-3, with D possibly matching TRBD1 (5 bases). Germline CDR1 and CDR2: LGHNA and YNFKEQ. The CDR3 covers 14 residues. V was pared by 4 bases and J by 5 bases, with 12 bases between. CDR3 DNA: TGTGCCAGCAGCCCCGGGCAGGGCAGAAACACCATATATTTT. Protein sequence: CASSPGQGRNTIYF.

This chain links TRBV7-9 with TRBJ1-1; TRBD1 matches 8 bases. V dropped 5 bases and J dropped 5; count of bases not matched to a gene: 1. The CDR3 runs to 12 residues. Germline V gene data show CDR1 as SEHNR and CDR2 as FQNEAQ (reference sequence). The CDR3 region is CASSGQGTEAFF. In nucleotides, the CDR3 is TGTGCCAGCAGCGGACAGGGAACTGAAGCTTTCTTT.

The rearrangement links TRBV5-1 to TRBJ1-3, with 7 nucleotides matching TRBD1. CDR1 is SGHRS, CDR2 YFSETQ, per germline. V shed 4 bases and J 0 bases; nucleotides not matched to a gene: 4. The CDR3 spans 15 residues. CDR3 sequence reads: CASSPGQTSGNTIYF. The CDR3 nucleotides read TGCGCCAGCAGCCCGGGACAGACCTCTGGAAACACCATATATTTT.

J is TRBJ1-4 and V is TRBV5-8; 7 bases line up with TRBD1. Looked up from germline, CDR1 is SGHTS and CDR2 is YDEGEE. The J segment lost 7 bases and the V segment lost 2 bases, leaving 8 bases of the junction unmatched. This CDR3 comprises 15 residues. In DNA, the CDR3 is TGTGCCAGCAGCTTACAGGGGCACTTGGGTGAAAAACTGTTTTTT. Protein: CASSLQGHLGEKLFF.

The V gene is TRBV16, the J gene TRBJ1-2; 9 bases map to TRBD1. This CDR3 spans 14 amino acids. The germline V gene has CDR1 KGHSY and CDR2 FQNENV. V was pared by 4 bases and J by 10 bases, with 10 bases of the junction left unmatched. This CDR3 reads CASSLHRDRVVYTF. CDR3 nucleotides: TGTGCCAGCAGCCTTCACCGGGACAGGGTGGTCTACACCTTC.

For the CDR3, the DNA is TGTGCCAGCAGCTTAAGTTGGGTGGGGCCACTGAACACTGAAGCTTTCTTT. This encodes CASSLSWVGPLNTEAFF. This chain joins TRBV11-2 and TRBJ1-1; the D gene is possibly TRBD1 (5 bases). Germline CDR1 is SGHAT and CDR2 is FQNNGV. Trimming shortened V by 2 bases and J by 0 bases, and 16 bases separated the two germline ends. The CDR3 contains 17 residues.

The J gene is TRBJ2-7, the V gene TRBV2; 7 positions match TRBD2. This CDR3 comprises 14 residues. The junction had 7 bases not matched to a gene; V was cut back by 4 bases and J by 4 bases. The germline V gene encodes CDR1 SNHLY and CDR2 FYNNEI. As DNA, the CDR3 is TGTGCCAGCAGTGTCGCTAGCGGCAGTTACGAGCAGTACTTC. Encoded protein: CASSVASGSYEQYF.

The chain links TRBV28 to TRBJ1-1, with unresolved D. V dropped 3 bases and J dropped 1 base, with 18 bases sitting between them. The V gene's germline CDR1 is MDHEN and CDR2 SYDVKM. The CDR3 consists of 17 residues. Here the CDR3 reads CASSFLFDLPGNTEAFF. The CDR3 DNA sequence: TGTGCCAGCAGTTTTCTATTCGACTTACCCGGGAACACTGAAGCTTTCTTT.